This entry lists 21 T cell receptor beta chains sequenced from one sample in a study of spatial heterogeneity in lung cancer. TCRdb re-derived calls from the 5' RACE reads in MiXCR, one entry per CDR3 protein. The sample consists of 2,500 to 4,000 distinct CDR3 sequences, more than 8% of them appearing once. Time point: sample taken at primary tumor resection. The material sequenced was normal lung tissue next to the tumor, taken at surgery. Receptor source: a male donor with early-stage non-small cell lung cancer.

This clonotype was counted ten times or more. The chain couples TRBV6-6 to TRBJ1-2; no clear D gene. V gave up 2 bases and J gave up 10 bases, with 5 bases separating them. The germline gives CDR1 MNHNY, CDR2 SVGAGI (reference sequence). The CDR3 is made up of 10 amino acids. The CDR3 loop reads CASSYRAYTF. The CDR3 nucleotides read TGTGCCAGCAGTTACAGGGCCTACACCTTC.

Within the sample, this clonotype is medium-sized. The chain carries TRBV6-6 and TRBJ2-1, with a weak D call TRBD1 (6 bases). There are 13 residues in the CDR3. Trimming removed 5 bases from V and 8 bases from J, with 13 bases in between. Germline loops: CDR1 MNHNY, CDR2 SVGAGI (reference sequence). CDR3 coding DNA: TGTGCCAGCAGTCCCCCCCAGGGGTATGAGCAGTTCTTC. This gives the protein CASSPPQGYEQFF.

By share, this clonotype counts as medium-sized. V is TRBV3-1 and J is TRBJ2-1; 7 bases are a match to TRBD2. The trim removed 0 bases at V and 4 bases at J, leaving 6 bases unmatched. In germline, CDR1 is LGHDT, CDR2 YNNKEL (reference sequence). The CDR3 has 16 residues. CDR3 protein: CASSQDSGGSYNEQFF. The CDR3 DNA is TGTGCCAGCAGCCAAGATTCTGGCGGGAGTTACAATGAGCAGTTCTTC.

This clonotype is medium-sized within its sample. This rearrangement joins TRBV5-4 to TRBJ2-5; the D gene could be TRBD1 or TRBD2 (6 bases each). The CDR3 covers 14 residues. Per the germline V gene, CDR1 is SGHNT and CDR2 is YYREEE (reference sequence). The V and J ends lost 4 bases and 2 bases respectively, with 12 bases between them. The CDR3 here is CASSPRGDQETQYF. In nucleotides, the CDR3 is TGTGCCAGCAGCCCGAGGGGGGATCAAGAGACCCAGTACTTC.

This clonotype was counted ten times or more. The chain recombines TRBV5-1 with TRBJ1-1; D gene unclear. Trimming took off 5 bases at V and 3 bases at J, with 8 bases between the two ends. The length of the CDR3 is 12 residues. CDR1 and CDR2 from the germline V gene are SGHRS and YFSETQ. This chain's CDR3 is CASSGWDTEAFF. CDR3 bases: TGCGCCAGCAGTGGCTGGGACACTGAAGCTTTCTTT. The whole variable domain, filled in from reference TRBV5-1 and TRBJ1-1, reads KAGVTQTPRYLIKTRGQQVTLSCSPISGHRSVSWYQQTPGQGLQFLFEYFSETQRNKGNFPGRFSGRQFSNSRSEMNVSTLELGDSALYLCASSGWDTEAFFGQGTRLTVV.

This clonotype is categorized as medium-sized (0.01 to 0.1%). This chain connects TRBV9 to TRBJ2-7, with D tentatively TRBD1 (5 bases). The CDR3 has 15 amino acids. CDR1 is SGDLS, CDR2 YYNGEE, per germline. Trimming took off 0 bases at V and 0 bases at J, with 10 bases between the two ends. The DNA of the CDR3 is TGTGCCAGCAGCGTAGACGGACACAGCTCCTACGAGCAGTACTTC. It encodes CASSVDGHSSYEQYF. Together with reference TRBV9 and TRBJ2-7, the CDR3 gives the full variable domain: DSGVTQTPKHLITATGQRVTLRCSPRSGDLSVYWYQQSLDQGLQFLIQYYNGEERAKGNILERFSAQQFPDLHSELNLSSLELGDSALYFCASSVDGHSSYEQYFGPGTRLTVT.

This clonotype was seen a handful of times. CDR3 in amino acids: CASSLYGQVYEQYF. The DNA of the CDR3 is TGTGCCAGCTCACTCTACGGACAGGTCTACGAGCAGTACTTC. J is TRBJ2-7 and V is TRBV18, with 7 bases that match TRBD1. This CDR3 is 14 amino acids long. Germline V gene lookup returns CDR1 KGHSH and CDR2 LQKENI. J was trimmed by 3 bases and V by 4 bases; bases with no gene match: 6.

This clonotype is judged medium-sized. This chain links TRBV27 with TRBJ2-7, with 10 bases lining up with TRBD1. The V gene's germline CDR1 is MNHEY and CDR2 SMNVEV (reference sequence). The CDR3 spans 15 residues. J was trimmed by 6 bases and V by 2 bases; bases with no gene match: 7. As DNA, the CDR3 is TGTGCCAGCAGTTTACCCAGGACAGGGGGTTGCGAGCAGTACTTC. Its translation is CASSLPRTGGCEQYF.

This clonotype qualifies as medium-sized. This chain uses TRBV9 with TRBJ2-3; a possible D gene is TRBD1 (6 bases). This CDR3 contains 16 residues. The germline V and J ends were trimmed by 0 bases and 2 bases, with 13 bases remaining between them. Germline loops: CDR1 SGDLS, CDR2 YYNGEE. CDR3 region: CASSVVDTGTTDTQYF. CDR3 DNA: TGTGCCAGCAGCGTAGTGGACACAGGGACCACAGATACGCAGTATTTT.

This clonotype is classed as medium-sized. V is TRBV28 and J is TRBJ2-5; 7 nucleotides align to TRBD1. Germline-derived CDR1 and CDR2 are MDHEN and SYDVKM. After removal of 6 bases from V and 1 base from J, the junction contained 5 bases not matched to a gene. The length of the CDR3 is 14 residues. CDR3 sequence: CASRPWTGQETQYF. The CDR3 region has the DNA TGTGCCAGCAGGCCGTGGACAGGCCAAGAGACCCAGTACTTC. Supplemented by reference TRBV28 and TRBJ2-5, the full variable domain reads DVKVTQSSRYLVKRTGEKVFLECVQDMDHENMFWYRQDPGLGLRLIYFSYDVKMKEKGDIPEGYSVSREKKERFSLILESASTNQTSMYLCASRPWTGQETQYFGPGTRLLVL.

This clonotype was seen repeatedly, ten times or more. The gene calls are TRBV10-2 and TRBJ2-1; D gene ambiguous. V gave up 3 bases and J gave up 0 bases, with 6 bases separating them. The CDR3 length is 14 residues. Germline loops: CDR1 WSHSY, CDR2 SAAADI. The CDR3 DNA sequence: TGCGCCAGCAGTGACGTGTACTCCTACAATGAGCAGTTCTTC. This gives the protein CASSDVYSYNEQFF.

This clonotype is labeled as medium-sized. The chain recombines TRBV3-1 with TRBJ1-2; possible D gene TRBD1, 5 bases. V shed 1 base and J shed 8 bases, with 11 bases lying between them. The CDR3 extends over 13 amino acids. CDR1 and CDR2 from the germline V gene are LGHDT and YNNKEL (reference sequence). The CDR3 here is CASSQGGRAGYTF. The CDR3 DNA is TGTGCCAGCAGCCAAGGGGGACGGGCGGGCTACACCTTC.

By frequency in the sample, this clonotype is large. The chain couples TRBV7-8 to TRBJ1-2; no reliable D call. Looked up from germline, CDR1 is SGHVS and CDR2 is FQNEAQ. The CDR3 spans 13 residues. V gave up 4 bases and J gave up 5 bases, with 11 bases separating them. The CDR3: CASSSFREYGYTF. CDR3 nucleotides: TGTGCCAGCAGCTCATTTAGGGAATATGGCTACACCTTC.

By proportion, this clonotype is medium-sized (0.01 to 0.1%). CDR3 region: CASSRTSGREQYF. CDR3 nucleotide sequence: TGTGCCAGCAGCCGGACTAGCGGGAGGGAGCAGTACTTC. The gene calls are TRBV7-8 and TRBJ2-7; 14 bases match TRBD2. The CDR3 has 13 residues. Germline CDR1 reads SGHVS; CDR2 reads FQNEAQ. V trimming: 5 bases; J trimming: 7 bases; junction bases outside the gene matches: 1.

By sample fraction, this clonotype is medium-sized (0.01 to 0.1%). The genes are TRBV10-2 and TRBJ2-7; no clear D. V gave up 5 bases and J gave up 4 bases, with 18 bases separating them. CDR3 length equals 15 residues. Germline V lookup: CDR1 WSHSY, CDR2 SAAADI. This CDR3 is CASSPPTDPVYEQYF. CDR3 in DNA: TGCGCCAGCAGTCCACCCACGGATCCGGTGTACGAGCAGTACTTC.

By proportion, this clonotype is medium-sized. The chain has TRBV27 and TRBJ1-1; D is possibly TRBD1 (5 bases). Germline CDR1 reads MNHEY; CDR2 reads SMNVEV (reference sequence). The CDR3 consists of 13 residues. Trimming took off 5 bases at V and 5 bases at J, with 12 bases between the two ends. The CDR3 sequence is CASSPPGGTEAFF. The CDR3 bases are TGTGCCAGCAGTCCCCCCGGGGGTACTGAAGCTTTCTTT.

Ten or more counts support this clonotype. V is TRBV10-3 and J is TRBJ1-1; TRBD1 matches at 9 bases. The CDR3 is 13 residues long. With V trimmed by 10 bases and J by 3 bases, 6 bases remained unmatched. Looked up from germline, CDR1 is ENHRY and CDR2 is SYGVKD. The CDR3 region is CASNRQGDTEAFF. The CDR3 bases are TGTGCCAGCAACAGACAGGGGGACACTGAAGCTTTCTTT.

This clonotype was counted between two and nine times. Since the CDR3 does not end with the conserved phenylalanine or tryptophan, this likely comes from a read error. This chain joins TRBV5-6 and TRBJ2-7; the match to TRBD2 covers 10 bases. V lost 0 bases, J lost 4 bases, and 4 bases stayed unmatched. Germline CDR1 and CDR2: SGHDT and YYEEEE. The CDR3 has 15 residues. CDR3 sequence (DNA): TGTGCCAGCAGCTTGGCCGGGACTAGCGATTACGAGCAGTACTCC. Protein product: CASSLAGTSDYEQYS.

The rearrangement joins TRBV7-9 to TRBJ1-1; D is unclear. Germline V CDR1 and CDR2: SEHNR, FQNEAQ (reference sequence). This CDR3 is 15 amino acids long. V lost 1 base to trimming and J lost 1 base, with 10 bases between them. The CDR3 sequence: CASSLGRTRNTEAFF. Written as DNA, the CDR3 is TGTGCCAGCAGCTTAGGTCGTACAAGGAACACTGAAGCTTTCTTT.

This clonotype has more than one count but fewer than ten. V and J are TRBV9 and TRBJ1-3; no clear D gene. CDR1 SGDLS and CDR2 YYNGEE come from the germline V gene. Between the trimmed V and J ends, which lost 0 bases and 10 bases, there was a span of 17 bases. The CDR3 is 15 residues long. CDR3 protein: CASSVVREPLSTIYF. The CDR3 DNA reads TGTGCCAGCAGCGTAGTGAGGGAGCCTCTCTCGACCATATATTTT.

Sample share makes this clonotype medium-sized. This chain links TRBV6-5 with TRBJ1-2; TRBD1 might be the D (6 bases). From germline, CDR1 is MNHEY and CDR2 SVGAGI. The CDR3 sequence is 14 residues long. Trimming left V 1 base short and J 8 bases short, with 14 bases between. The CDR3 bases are TGTGCCAGCAGTTACTATCGGGGGGCAGGCGGCTACACCTTC. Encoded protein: CASSYYRGAGGYTF.